These 15 T cell receptor beta chains were all obtained from the same sample, sequenced in a study of human T cells and chemical hapten exposure. In the library, unique molecular identifiers were attached to individual cDNA molecules. TCRdb fed the reads into MiXCR, producing one record per CDR3 protein. This table holds 100,000 to 150,000 distinct CDR3 sequences, around 8.5% found once. The authors extracted total RNA from unfractionated whole blood. Material: whole blood. The receptor source for this set is a human donor in good health. Some clones in this sample may be carry-over from other donors' samples.

This chain connects TRBV6-1 to TRBJ1-5; TRBD1 matches at 9 bases. The CDR3 runs to 16 residues. CDR1 and CDR2 from the germline V gene are MNHNS and SASEGT. Germline trimming cut 5 bases from V and 2 bases from J; bases unmatched to any gene: 7. Written as DNA, the CDR3 is TGTGCCAGCAGTACTCGGGACAGGGTTGGCAATCAGCCCCAGCATTTT. It yields the protein CASSTRDRVGNQPQHF.

This clonotype appeared a few times. This chain links TRBV11-2 with TRBJ1-1; TRBD1 is a possible D gene (5 bases). The CDR3 spans 10 residues. Deletions cut 5 bases from V and 8 bases from J, with 6 bases between. Germline V CDR1 and CDR2: SGHAT, FQNNGV. As DNA, the CDR3 is TGTGCCAGCAGCCCAGGGGAAGCTTTCTTT. This gives the protein CASSPGEAFF.

This clonotype was counted between two and nine times. This rearrangement joins TRBV12-3 or TRBV12-4 to TRBJ2-2, with 7 bases lining up with TRBD2. The CDR3 is 13 amino acids. The V and J ends lost 5 bases and 6 bases, in that order; junction bases with no gene match: 3. DNA for the CDR3: TGTGCCAGCAGTCCGGGGGGACCCGGGGAGCTGTTTTTT. Translating gives CASSPGGPGELFF.

CDR3: CASSQVSGTFTGELFF. The DNA of the CDR3 is TGCGCCAGCAGCCAAGTATCCGGGACCTTCACCGGGGAGCTGTTTTTT. The rearrangement joins TRBV4-1 to TRBJ2-2, with D tentatively TRBD1 or TRBD2 (5 bases each). CDR3 length: 16 residues. The germline gives CDR1 MGHRA, CDR2 YSYEKL. The V and J ends lost 1 base and 4 bases respectively, with 13 bases between them.

This clonotype occurred a few times. This chain connects TRBV10-1 to TRBJ1-2; TRBD1 agrees at 7 bases. The trim removed 3 bases at V and 4 bases at J, leaving 5 bases unmatched. Germline V gives CDR1 WNHNN, CDR2 SYGVQD (reference sequence). The CDR3 covers 14 residues. The CDR3 reads CASSERRDSYGYTF. The DNA of the CDR3 is TGCGCCAGCAGTGAACGTCGGGACAGCTATGGCTACACCTTC.

The chain has TRBV14 and TRBJ2-2; D may be TRBD1 or TRBD2 (5 bases each). The CDR3 covers 18 residues. V was clipped by 1 base and J by 2 bases, with 17 bases between them. Germline CDR1 and CDR2: SGHDN and FVKESK. Written as DNA, the CDR3 is TGTGCCAGCAGCCAAGGTCGCCGGCAGGGAGATAACACCGGGGAGCTGTTTTTT. Protein sequence: CASSQGRRQGDNTGELFF.

The V call is TRBV29-1, the J call TRBJ2-1; 9 bases map to TRBD1. The CDR3 is 16 amino acids. With V trimmed by 1 base and J by 4 bases, 8 bases remained unmatched. Per the germline V gene, CDR1 is SQVTM and CDR2 is ANQGSEA. The CDR3 nucleotides are TGCAGCGTTGAAGCGGGACAGGGAACCAATTACAATGAGCAGTTCTTC. Its protein is CSVEAGQGTNYNEQFF.

This clonotype was seen ten or more times. The chain uses TRBV11-2 and TRBJ2-7, with 7 bases aligning to TRBD1. The CDR3 is 14 amino acids. The V gene end was trimmed by 2 bases and the J gene end by 4 bases; junction bases not matched to a gene: 5. Germline V lookup: CDR1 SGHAT, CDR2 FQNNGV. DNA of the CDR3: TGTGCCAGCAGCTTACTAGACAGGGTGTACGAGCAGTACTTC. Translating gives CASSLLDRVYEQYF.

This clonotype was counted ten times or more. The rearrangement uses TRBV2 and TRBJ2-7; TRBD2 aligns across 10 bases. Per germline, CDR1 SNHLY and CDR2 FYNNEI. The V and J ends lost 7 bases and 0 bases, in that order; junction bases with no gene match: 3. This CDR3 region has 14 residues. This chain's CDR3 is CASTASGGSYEQYF. The CDR3 DNA reads as TGTGCCAGCACGGCTAGCGGGGGCTCCTACGAGCAGTACTTC.

The gene calls are TRBV29-1 and TRBJ2-6, with D hard to call. This CDR3 is built from 15 residues. Trimming removed 5 bases at V and 1 base at J, with 12 bases between. CDR1 is SQVTM, CDR2 ANQGSEA, per germline. Here the CDR3 reads CSVPGPKSGANVLTF. The CDR3 DNA sequence: TGCAGCGTTCCCGGGCCCAAGTCTGGGGCCAACGTCCTGACTTTC.

This clonotype was found a few times. The chain links TRBV12-3 or TRBV12-4 to TRBJ1-6; 7 nucleotides match TRBD1. CDR3 length: 12 residues. The V and J ends lost 4 bases and 11 bases, in that order; junction bases with no gene match: 2. As DNA, the CDR3 is TGTGCCAGCAGTTCAACAGGGGCACCCCTCCACTTT. It yields the protein CASSSTGAPLHF.

This clonotype has at least ten counts. This rearrangement joins TRBV5-1 to TRBJ2-7; D unresolved. The germline V gene encodes CDR1 SGHRS and CDR2 YFSETQ. Trimming shortened V by 4 bases and J by 2 bases, and 13 bases separated the two germline ends. The CDR3 length is 14 residues. The CDR3 is CASSKLDKTYEQYF. CDR3 sequence (DNA): TGCGCCAGCAGCAAGTTAGACAAGACCTACGAGCAGTACTTC.

This clonotype showed up many times. The V gene is TRBV18, the J gene TRBJ1-2, with TRBD1 as a possible D gene (6 bases). The CDR3 contains 14 residues. Germline V lookup: CDR1 KGHSH, CDR2 LQKENI. Deletions cut 1 base from V and 5 bases from J, with 11 bases between. The CDR3 loop is CASSPLTGGYGYTF. CDR3 nucleotides: TGTGCCAGCTCACCACTGACAGGAGGGTATGGCTACACCTTC.

This clonotype was seen more than once but under ten times. V and J are TRBV14 and TRBJ2-5; D not certain. Germline lookup yields CDR1 SGHDN and CDR2 FVKESK. Trimming removed 4 bases from V and 2 bases from J, with 8 bases in between. This CDR3 has 13 amino acids. CDR3 nucleotide sequence: TGTGCCAGCAGCCGCCTGACGCAAGAGACCCAGTACTTC. This codes for CASSRLTQETQYF. The full variable domain, rest sourced from reference TRBV14 and TRBJ2-5, is EAGVTQFPSHSVIEKGQTVTLRCDPISGHDNLYWYRRVMGKEIKFLLHFVKESKQDESGMPNNRFLAERTGGTYSTLKVQPAELEDSGVYFCASSRLTQETQYFGPGTRLLVL.

V gene TRBV7-2 combines with J gene TRBJ1-5; no clear D. This CDR3 is built from 16 residues. V lost 2 bases and J 3 bases, leaving 14 bases between the germline ends. Germline-derived CDR1 and CDR2 are SGHTA and FQGNSA. CDR3 sequence: CASSLRLRGVNQPQHF. CDR3 DNA sequence: TGTGCCAGCAGCTTACGTCTCCGGGGAGTCAATCAGCCCCAGCATTTT.